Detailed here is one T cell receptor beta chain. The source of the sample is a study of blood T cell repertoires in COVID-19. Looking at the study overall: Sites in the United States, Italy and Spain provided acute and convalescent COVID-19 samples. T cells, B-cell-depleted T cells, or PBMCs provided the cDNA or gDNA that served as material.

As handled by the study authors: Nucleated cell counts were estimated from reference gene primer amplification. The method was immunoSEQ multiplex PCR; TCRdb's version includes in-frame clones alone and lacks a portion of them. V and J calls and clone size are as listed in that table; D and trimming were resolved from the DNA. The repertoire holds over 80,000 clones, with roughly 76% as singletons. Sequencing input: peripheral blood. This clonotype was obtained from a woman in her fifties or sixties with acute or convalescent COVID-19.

The CDR3 DNA reads as TGCAGCGTTTTATCGGGGGGTTACGAGCAGTACTTC. This codes for CSVLSGGYEQYF. J is TRBJ2-7 and V is TRBV29-1; TRBD2 agrees at 7 bases. Trimming removed 5 bases from V and 4 bases from J; junction bases left unmatched: 5. The CDR3 consists of 12 residues. Germline V gene lookup returns CDR1 SQVTM and CDR2 ANQGSEA.